Presented here are 25 T cell receptor beta chains from one specimen sequenced in a study of blood T cell repertoires in COVID-19. Here immunoSEQ multiplex PCR was the method, and the copy in TCRdb shows in-frame clones only, minus some. Of about 370,000 clones in the sample, 87% are singletons; the top ten hold roughly a tenth. Sequencing used peripheral blood. The receptors derive from a woman aged 30 to 39 with COVID-19, enrolled during active disease.

There are a few counts of this clone. This chain uses TRBV6-5 with TRBJ1-1; D is undetermined. CDR1 is MNHEY and CDR2 is SVGAGI in the germline V gene. The CDR3 runs to 12 residues. Trimming removed 6 bases from V and 3 bases from J, with 8 bases in between. The CDR3 spells CASRAGYTEAFF. CDR3 sequence (DNA): TGTGCCAGCAGGGCGGGGTACACTGAAGCTTTCTTT.

V usage is TRBV10-1 and J usage is TRBJ1-1, with D unresolved. The germline CDR1 and CDR2 sequences are WNHNN and SYGVQD (reference sequence). V was trimmed by 4 bases and J by 5 bases, leaving 8 bases between them. The CDR3 runs to 12 residues. The CDR3 DNA is TGCGCCAGCAGTGCCCGGAGAACTGAAGCTTTCTTT. Translated, it gives CASSARRTEAFF.

A single count supports this clone. The chain employs TRBV6-6 and TRBJ1-5, with D perhaps TRBD1 (6 bases). The V gene lost 7 bases and the J gene lost 9 bases, with 19 bases spanning the gap. The CDR3 covers 14 residues. CDR1 and CDR2 from the germline V gene are MNHNY and SVGAGI (reference sequence). This CDR3 reads CASNHRDILRPQHF. The CDR3 region has the DNA TGTGCCAGCAACCACCGGGACATACTTCGGCCCCAGCATTTT.

This chain links TRBV5-5 with TRBJ1-4; 7 bases match TRBD1. The CDR3 totals 16 residues. The germline gives CDR1 SGHKS, CDR2 YYEKEE (reference sequence). V gave up 5 bases and J gave up 8 bases; unmatched junction bases: 15. CDR3 in amino acids: CASRIWPTGTREKLFF. CDR3 nucleotides: TGTGCCAGCAGGATATGGCCGACAGGGACTAGGGAAAAACTGTTTTTT.

This chain uses TRBV6-6 with TRBJ1-6; D perhaps matches TRBD1 (6 bases). The CDR3 is made up of 16 amino acids. Germline CDR1 MNHNY, CDR2 SVGAGI (reference sequence). The V and J ends lost 6 bases and 0 bases respectively, with 12 bases between them. The CDR3 reads CASRNRASSYNSPLHF. As DNA, the CDR3 is TGTGCCAGCAGGAACAGGGCAAGCTCCTATAATTCACCCCTCCACTTT.

The chain couples TRBV6-1 to TRBJ1-4, with a weak D call TRBD1 (6 bases). Germline CDR1 reads MNHNS; CDR2 reads SASEGT. The CDR3 has 14 residues. V lost 1 base and J lost 8, with 11 bases in between. CDR3 nucleotides: TGTGCCAGCAGTGAAGTGGACAGTCTGGAAAAACTGTTTTTT. Its translation is CASSEVDSLEKLFF.

This chain joins TRBV30 and TRBJ1-1; 10 bases align to TRBD1. Germline CDR1 reads GTSNPN; CDR2 reads SVGIG (reference sequence). The CDR3 covers 15 residues. V lost 4 bases to trimming and J lost 10 bases; unmatched junction nucleotides: 15. The chain's CDR3 is CAWTTGGLNSGGAFF. CDR3 sequence (DNA): TGTGCCTGGACGACAGGGGGCCTGAATTCGGGAGGAGCTTTCTTT.

V usage is TRBV5-1 and J usage is TRBJ2-7; tentatively, D is TRBD2 (6 bases). There are 15 residues in the CDR3. Germline V CDR1 and CDR2: SGHRS, YFSETQ. V dropped 4 bases and J dropped 2 bases, with 16 bases sitting between them. CDR3 residues: CASSRGRGQTYEQYF. The DNA of the CDR3 is TGCGCCAGCAGCCGCGGGCGGGGTCAGACCTACGAGCAGTACTTC.

The sample holds one count of this clone. This chain joins TRBV5-1 and TRBJ2-7; TRBD2 agrees at 11 bases. Losses at the gene ends were 1 base for V and 5 bases for J; bases not matched to a gene: 5. CDR1 and CDR2 (germline): SGHRS, YFSETQ. This CDR3 region has 15 residues. The CDR3 bases are TGCGCCAGCAGCTTGTCCCTAGCGGGAGGCAACGAGCAGTACTTC. It specifies CASSLSLAGGNEQYF.

V usage is TRBV19 and J usage is TRBJ1-2; D gene ambiguous. V lost 1 base and J lost 12, with 12 bases in between. The CDR3 has 12 amino acids. Germline CDR1 LNHDA, CDR2 SQIVND (reference sequence). The CDR3 bases are TGTGCCAGTAGTATAGTCGGGGAATTGAACACCTTC. It is translated as CASSIVGELNTF.

This chain connects TRBV6-6 to TRBJ2-7; 11 positions match TRBD2. Germline values: CDR1 MNHNY, CDR2 SVGAGI (reference sequence). V lost 5 bases to trimming and J lost 0 bases; unmatched junction nucleotides: 12. The CDR3 is made up of 18 amino acids. The CDR3 loop is CASSRDRGTSGLSYEQYF. As DNA, the CDR3 is TGTGCCAGCAGTCGGGACCGAGGGACTAGCGGCCTCTCCTACGAGCAGTACTTC.

The rearrangement joins TRBV3-1 (or the pseudogene TRBV3-2) to TRBJ2-3; 7 bases are a match to TRBD2. The CDR3 sequence is 18 residues long. CDR1 LGHDT and CDR2 YNNKEL come from the germline V gene (reference sequence). V lost 0 bases and J lost 2; bases outside the gene matches: 11. CDR3 sequence reads: CASSQDTPMAGVTDTQYF. The CDR3 coding sequence is TGTGCCAGCAGCCAAGATACTCCAATGGCGGGGGTCACAGATACGCAGTATTTT.

This sequence joins TRBV27 and TRBJ2-1, with 7 bases matching TRBD2. The CDR3 loop spans 13 amino acids. J was trimmed by 10 bases and V by 3 bases; bases with no gene match: 6. In germline, CDR1 is MNHEY, CDR2 SMNVEV (reference sequence). CDR3 region: CASSFSGGREQFF. In nucleotides, the CDR3 is TGTGCCAGCAGTTTTTCGGGAGGACGGGAGCAGTTCTTC.

This chain links TRBV3-1 (or the pseudogene TRBV3-2) with TRBJ2-5; 8 bases fit TRBD2. The CDR3 is 14 amino acids. V lost 4 bases and J lost 3; bases outside the gene matches: 4. Per the germline V gene, CDR1 is LGHDT and CDR2 is YNNKEL (reference sequence). Here the CDR3 DNA reads TGTGCCAGCAGCCGGTGGACTAGCAAAGAGACCCAGTACTTC. Translating it yields CASSRWTSKETQYF.

The chain is built from TRBV3-1 (or the pseudogene TRBV3-2) and TRBJ1-5; D unresolved. Trimming removed 3 bases from V and 4 bases from J, with 7 bases in between. Germline V lookup: CDR1 LGHDT, CDR2 YNNKEL (reference sequence). This CDR3 contains 13 residues. The CDR3 is CASSQIDNQPQHF. CDR3 DNA sequence: TGTGCCAGCAGCCAGATAGATAATCAGCCCCAGCATTTT.

This chain joins TRBV5-1 and TRBJ2-5; D is unresolved. Between the trimmed V and J ends, which lost 0 bases and 1 base, there was a span of 10 bases. The CDR3 is made up of 15 amino acids. Germline V gene sequence: CDR1 SGHRS, CDR2 YFSETQ. CDR3 in DNA: TGCGCCAGCAGCTTGGGTCCAGGCCCCCAAGAGACCCAGTACTTC. Its translation: CASSLGPGPQETQYF.

The chain joins TRBV28 to TRBJ1-5, with D perhaps TRBD1 (5 bases). Germline V gives CDR1 MDHEN, CDR2 SYDVKM. V lost 6 bases and J 0 bases, leaving 9 bases between the germline ends. The CDR3 runs 14 residues. CDR3 DNA: TGTGCCAGCAGGGGGGGTTATAGCAATCAGCCCCAGCATTTT. Amino acids: CASRGGYSNQPQHF. The whole variable domain, filled in from reference TRBV28 and TRBJ1-5, reads DVKVTQSSRYLVKRTGEKVFLECVQDMDHENMFWYRQDPGLGLRLIYFSYDVKMKEKGDIPEGYSVSREKKERFSLILESASTNQTSMYLCASRGGYSNQPQHFGDGTRLSIL.

The chain is built from TRBV9 and TRBJ1-1, with D possibly being TRBD1 (6 bases). Germline V gene sequence: CDR1 SGDLS, CDR2 YYNGEE. The CDR3 is made up of 14 amino acids. Trimming took off 0 bases at V and 10 bases at J, with 16 bases between the two ends. The CDR3 sequence is CASSVAGEGDGAFF. In DNA form, the CDR3 reads TGTGCCAGCAGCGTAGCGGGCGAGGGGGATGGAGCTTTCTTT.

V gene TRBV7-2 combines with J gene TRBJ1-6; possibly TRBD1 for D (5 bases). The CDR3 covers 11 residues. V gave up 1 base and J gave up 14 bases, with 6 bases separating them. CDR1 is SGHTA and CDR2 is FQGNSA in the germline V gene. CDR3 protein: CASSLVGALHF. In nucleotides, the CDR3 is TGTGCCAGCAGCTTAGTAGGGGCCCTCCACTTT.

This chain connects TRBV28 to TRBJ2-7; 12 bases agree with TRBD2. Trimming at V came to 7 bases and at J to 2 bases, leaving 9 bases not matched to a gene. This CDR3 has 16 residues. CDR1 MDHEN and CDR2 SYDVKM come from the germline V gene. The CDR3 loop reads CASTRPPSGRAYEQYF. The CDR3 region has the DNA TGTGCCAGCACCCGGCCTCCTAGCGGGAGGGCCTACGAGCAGTACTTC.

A single count supports this clone. V and J are TRBV28 and TRBJ1-1; perhaps TRBD1 as D (6 bases). The CDR3 sequence is 14 residues long. In germline, CDR1 is MDHEN, CDR2 SYDVKM. Trimming took off 5 bases at V and 3 bases at J, with 13 bases between the two ends. The CDR3 DNA reads as TGTGCCAGCAGTGTAACGGGGGGCCACACTGAAGCTTTCTTT. It codes for CASSVTGGHTEAFF.

The V and J genes are TRBV7-2 and TRBJ2-1, with TRBD2 matching 10 bases. Per the germline V gene, CDR1 is SGHTA and CDR2 is FQGNSA. Trimming cost V 4 bases and J 0 bases; bases outside gene matches: 6. The CDR3 contains 17 residues. The CDR3 region is CASSSTSGANSYNEQFF. Written as DNA, the CDR3 is TGTGCCAGCAGCTCCACTAGCGGGGCCAACTCCTACAATGAGCAGTTCTTC.

The chain couples TRBV5-4 to TRBJ2-1; 8 bases line up with TRBD2. Trimming removed 0 bases from V and 16 bases from J; junction bases left unmatched: 9. Germline lookup yields CDR1 SGHNT and CDR2 YYREEE (reference sequence). This CDR3 has 13 amino acids. This CDR3 reads CASSLELAGLRFF. The CDR3 DNA follows: TGTGCCAGCAGCTTGGAGCTAGCGGGCTTAAGATTCTTC.

V usage is TRBV15 and J usage is TRBJ1-5; 10 bases fit TRBD1. This CDR3 is 17 amino acids long. Looked up from germline, CDR1 is LNHNV and CDR2 is YYDKDF (reference sequence). Losses at the gene ends were 0 bases for V and 7 bases for J; bases not matched to a gene: 9. CDR3 in amino acids: CATSRETGGNIEQPQHF. The CDR3 nucleotides are TGTGCCACCAGCAGAGAGACAGGGGGCAATATCGAACAGCCCCAGCATTTT. Full variable domain (outside the CDR3, taken from reference TRBV15 and TRBJ1-5): DAMVIQNPRYQVTQFGKPVTLSCSQTLNHNVMYWYQQKSSQAPKLLFHYYDKDFNNEADTPDNFQSRRPNTSFCFLDIRSPGLGDTAMYLCATSRETGGNIEQPQHFGDGTRLSIL.

Comment on this clone: The sample has other DNA sequences that encode this CDR3 too. V usage is TRBV6-5 and J usage is TRBJ2-3; D possibly corresponds to TRBD1 (7 bases). This CDR3 spans 15 amino acids. CDR1 is MNHEY, CDR2 SVGAGI, per germline. Trimming pared 6 bases from V and 0 bases from J, leaving 13 bases between. The DNA of the CDR3 is TGTGCCAGCAGCTTGACAGGGACTAGCACAGATACGCAGTATTTT. Translated: CASSLTGTSTDTQYF.